A selection of T cell receptor beta chains follows, all from one sample in a study of T cell changes during pregnancy in multiple sclerosis. The repertoire was sequenced with immunoSEQ multiplex PCR; TCRdb's copy has only in-frame clones and lacks some. The sample includes tens of thousands of clones, approximately 90% seen only once; the top ten take around 7.3%. The material was CD8+ T cells from peripheral blood mononuclear cells, obtained in the third trimester of pregnancy. Receptors originate from a female donor with multiple sclerosis, enrolled in a pregnancy study. Each CDR3 is given with its conserved first and last residue. Fields, in order: clone size, V gene, D gene, J gene, CDR3 DNA, CDR3 protein. A D gene is named only where the DNA matches it firmly. Rows may omit the clone size; those that give it use once, few, many or a size class.

>-|TRBV28|TRBD1|TRBJ1-3
TGTGCCAGCAGTTCGTCCCGGGACAGGGTTTATGGAAACACCATATATTTT
CASSSSRDRVYGNTIYF
>-|TRBV5-4|TRBD1|TRBJ1-1
TGTGCCAGCAGCCCGACAGGGGGATTTGAAGCTTTCTTT
CASSPTGGFEAFF
>-|TRBV15|-|TRBJ2-7
TGTGCCACCAGCAGTTTAGGGGATATCTACGAGCAGTACTTC
CATSSLGDIYEQYF
>-|TRBV19|TRBD1|TRBJ2-7
TGTGCCACCGAAGACAGGACAGGGGCGGCCTACGAGCAGTACTTC
CATEDRTGAAYEQYF
>once|TRBV5-1|-|TRBJ2-7
TGCGCCAGCAGCTTGTCGGGGACCTACGAGCAGTACTTC
CASSLSGTYEQYF
>-|TRBV5-5|TRBD2|TRBJ2-3
TGTGCCAGCAGCCTGGGACTAGCCCCCACAGATACGCAGTATTTT
CASSLGLAPTDTQYF
>-|TRBV6-5|TRBD1|TRBJ2-2
TGTGCCAGCAGTTACTCGAGCGGGACAGGGGTCGGGGAGCTGTTTTTT
CASSYSSGTGVGELFF
>-|TRBV9|-|TRBJ2-1
TGTGCCAGCAGCCCTGCTAGGGGTGAGCAGTTCTTC
CASSPARGEQFF
>-|TRBV13|-|TRBJ1-4
TGTGCCAGCAGCTCGTCAGGGGATACGGGTGAAAAACTGTTTTTT
CASSSSGDTGEKLFF
>-|TRBV4-2|-|TRBJ2-3
TGTGCCAGCAGCCCAAATTTGGGGGGAGATACGCAGTATTTT
CASSPNLGGDTQYF
>-|TRBV10-3|-|TRBJ2-3
TGTGCCATCAGGGGGGCGATAGGGGAAAAGACAGATACGCAGTATTTT
CAIRGAIGEKTDTQYF
>-|TRBV7-2|TRBD1|TRBJ1-1
TGTGCCAGCAGCTTAGGGCCAGGGGGCGGCCTTTCTGAAGCTTTCTTT
CASSLGPGGGLSEAFF
>once|TRBV5-1|TRBD2|TRBJ2-7
TGCGCCAGCAGTACGGCGGGGGGAGGGTACGAGCAGTACTTC
CASSTAGGGYEQYF
>-|TRBV5-5|-|TRBJ1-1
TGTGCCAGCAGCTTGGCCATCGCGACAGGCCCCAGGAACACTGAAGCTTTCTTT
CASSLAIATGPRNTEAFF
>-|TRBV5-8|-|TRBJ2-7
TGTGCCAGCAGCTTGTACCGCGGCGAGCAGTACTTC
CASSLYRGEQYF
>-|TRBV5-1|-|TRBJ2-1
TGCGCCAGCAGCTTTTCAACTTGGGGGCAAAGTGAGCAGTTCTTC
CASSFSTWGQSEQFF
>-|TRBV27|-|TRBJ2-3
TGTGCCAGCAGCCACAGGGAGCCTAGCACAGATACGCAGTATTTT
CASSHREPSTDTQYF
>-|TRBV7-9|-|TRBJ1-2
TGTGCCAGCAGCCACTGGGGGCTGGGGACCTATGGCTACACCTTC
CASSHWGLGTYGYTF
>-|TRBV4-1|-|TRBJ1-2
TGCGCCAGCAGCCAAGATGGCTCCGTGGTGTATGGCTACACCTTC
CASSQDGSVVYGYTF
>-|TRBV30|-|TRBJ2-7
TGTGCCTGGAGTGTTAGTTTATGGGGGCGAAGTTCCTACGAGCAGTACTTC
CAWSVSLWGRSSYEQYF
>once|TRBV5-1|-|TRBJ2-7
TGCGCCAGCAGCTTGTTTATGAGCTCCTACGAGCAGTACTTC
CASSLFMSSYEQYF
>-|TRBV10-3|-|TRBJ1-4
TGTGCCATCAGTGTAGGGGGTAGGGAAAAACTGTTTTTT
CAISVGGREKLFF
>-|TRBV5-4|TRBD2|TRBJ2-2
TGTGCCAGCAGCGATGGACTAGAGGTGAACACCGGGGAGCTGTTTTTT
CASSDGLEVNTGELFF
>-|TRBV30|TRBD2|TRBJ2-3
TGTGCCTGGAGTGCCGGACTAGCGGATAAAACAGATACGCAGTATTTT
CAWSAGLADKTDTQYF
>-|TRBV7-9|TRBD1|TRBJ2-1
TGTGCCAGCAGCTTAGGAAGGGGGCTTTACAATGAGCAGTTCTTC
CASSLGRGLYNEQFF
>-|TRBV27|-|TRBJ1-4
TGTGCCAGCAGTTGGGCGGGGGCTAATGAAAAACTGTTTTTT
CASSWAGANEKLFF
>-|TRBV27|-|TRBJ2-3
TGTGCCAGCAGTTTAGACGACTACACAGATACGCAGTATTTT
CASSLDDYTDTQYF
>-|TRBV19|TRBD1|TRBJ1-2
TGTGCCAGTAGCCCTAGGGACAGTGGGTTCGCTAACTATGGCTACACCTTC
CASSPRDSGFANYGYTF
>-|TRBV27|TRBD1|TRBJ2-7
TGTGCCAGCAGCCCAAGGACCGAGACAGGGAAGGAGCAGTACTTC
CASSPRTETGKEQYF
>few|TRBV27|-|TRBJ2-5
TGTGCCAGCAGTTCGATAATGGAGGGCCCGCAAGTATGGTACTTC
CASSSIMEGPQVWYF
>few|TRBV6-4|TRBD2|TRBJ2-2
TGTGCCAGCAGTAGCGGGGACACCGGGGAGCTGTTTTTT
CASSSGDTGELFF
>-|TRBV11-2|-|TRBJ2-7
TGTGCCAGCAGCTTTTTAGAAGCCTACGAGCAGTACTTC
CASSFLEAYEQYF
>once|TRBV30|-|TRBJ1-2
TGTGCCTGGAGCCGGGTAGGGGCGGAAGGCTACACCTTC
CAWSRVGAEGYTF
>-|TRBV30|-|TRBJ1-4
TGTGCCTGGAGAAGAAGGGGGTACGAAAAACTGTTTTTT
CAWRRRGYEKLFF
>-|TRBV4-3|-|TRBJ1-2
TGCGCCAGCAGCCAAGATGTGGGACTCTCAACCTATGGCTACACCTTC
CASSQDVGLSTYGYTF
>-|TRBV12-5|TRBD1|TRBJ1-2
TGTGCTAGTGGTTCGGGGACAGGGGGCTACACCTTC
CASGSGTGGYTF
>few|TRBV18|TRBD1|TRBJ2-1
TGTGCCAGCTCACCATGGGGACAGGGGACGAATGAGCAGTTCTTC
CASSPWGQGTNEQFF
>-|TRBV27|TRBD2|TRBJ2-1
TGTGCCAGCGTCGGCGGGGGGCCGGGTGAGCAGTTCTTC
CASVGGGPGEQFF
>-|TRBV13|-|TRBJ2-1
TGTGCCAGCAGCAGCAACCCCGGGAATGAGCAGTTCTTC
CASSSNPGNEQFF
>few|TRBV25-1|TRBD2|TRBJ2-2
TGTGCCAGCAGTGGCCGGGGGGGCCCCGGGGAGCTGTTTTTT
CASSGRGGPGELFF
>-|TRBV5-1|-|TRBJ2-3
TGCGCCAGCAGCTTGGGGCAGATTACAGATACGCAGTATTTT
CASSLGQITDTQYF
>-|TRBV15|TRBD2|TRBJ2-7
TGTGCCACCAGCAGCCCGGGGGGGGGACTTACCTACGAGCAGTACTTC
CATSSPGGGLTYEQYF
>-|TRBV4-1|TRBD1|TRBJ2-7
TGCGCCAGCAGCCAACGGACAGGGTCGAACGAGCAGTACTTC
CASSQRTGSNEQYF
>-|TRBV19|TRBD1|TRBJ2-7
TGTGCCAGTAGTATAGTGACAGGGGAGCAGTACTTC
CASSIVTGEQYF
>-|TRBV4-2|TRBD2|TRBJ2-1
TGTGCCAGCAGCCCTGGGACTAGCGGGGGCTATGAGCAGTTCTTC
CASSPGTSGGYEQFF
>-|TRBV5-6|TRBD1|TRBJ2-3
TGTGCCAGCAGCTTTGTCGGGACAGGGTACGATACGCAGTATTTT
CASSFVGTGYDTQYF
>-|TRBV29-1|-|TRBJ1-4
TGCAGCGTAACCAGGACAGCGACAAATGAAAAACTGTTTTTT
CSVTRTATNEKLFF
>once|TRBV7-8|TRBD1|TRBJ1-1
TGTGCCAGCAGCGGAGGGACAGGGACGGGAGCTTTCTTT
CASSGGTGTGAFF
>-|TRBV29-1|TRBD1|TRBJ2-7
TGCAGCGTCCTCTCGAGGGGGACAGGGTCCTACGAGCAGTACTTC
CSVLSRGTGSYEQYF
>-|TRBV5-6|-|TRBJ2-5
TGTGCCAGCAGCCACACAGGGCAAGAGACCCAGTACTTC
CASSHTGQETQYF
>-|TRBV11-1|TRBD1|TRBJ2-7
TGTGCCAGCAGCTTTTCCGGGACAGTCTACGAGCAGTACTTC
CASSFSGTVYEQYF
>-|TRBV7-8|-|TRBJ2-2
TGTGCCAGCAGCTTAACAGGGAGCACCGGGGAGCTGTTTTTT
CASSLTGSTGELFF
>-|TRBV11-2|-|TRBJ1-1
TGTGCCAGCAGCGCGACAGGAGATACTGAAGCTTTCTTT
CASSATGDTEAFF
>few|TRBV7-9|-|TRBJ2-1
TGTGCCAGCAGCTTAGTCGGCGGAGGGGCCTACAATGAGCAGTTCTTC
CASSLVGGGAYNEQFF